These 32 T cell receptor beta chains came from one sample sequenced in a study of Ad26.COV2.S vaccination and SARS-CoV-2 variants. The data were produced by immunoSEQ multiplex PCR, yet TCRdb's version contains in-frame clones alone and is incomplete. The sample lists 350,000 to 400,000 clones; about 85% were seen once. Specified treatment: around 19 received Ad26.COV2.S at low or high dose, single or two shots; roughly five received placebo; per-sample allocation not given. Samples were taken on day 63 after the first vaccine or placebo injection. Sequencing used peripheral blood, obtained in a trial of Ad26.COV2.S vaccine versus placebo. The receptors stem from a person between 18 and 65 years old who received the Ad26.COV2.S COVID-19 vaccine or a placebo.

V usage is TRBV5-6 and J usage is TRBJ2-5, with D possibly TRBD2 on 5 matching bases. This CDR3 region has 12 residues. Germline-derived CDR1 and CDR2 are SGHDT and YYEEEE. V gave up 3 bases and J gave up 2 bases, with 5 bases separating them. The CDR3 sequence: CASSWEQETQYF. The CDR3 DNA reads TGTGCCAGCAGCTGGGAGCAAGAGACCCAGTACTTC.

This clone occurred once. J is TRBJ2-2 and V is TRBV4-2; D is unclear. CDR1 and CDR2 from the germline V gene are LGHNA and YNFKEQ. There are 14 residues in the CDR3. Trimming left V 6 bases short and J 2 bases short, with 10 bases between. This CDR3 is CASSYVYNTGELFF. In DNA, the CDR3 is TGTGCCAGCAGTTACGTCTACAACACCGGGGAGCTGTTTTTT.

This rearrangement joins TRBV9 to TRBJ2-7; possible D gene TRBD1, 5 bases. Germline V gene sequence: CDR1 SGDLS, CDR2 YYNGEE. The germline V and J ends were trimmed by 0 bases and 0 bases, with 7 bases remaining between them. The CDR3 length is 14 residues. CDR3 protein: CASSVGQSSYEQYF. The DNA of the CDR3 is TGTGCCAGCAGCGTAGGACAGAGCTCCTACGAGCAGTACTTC.

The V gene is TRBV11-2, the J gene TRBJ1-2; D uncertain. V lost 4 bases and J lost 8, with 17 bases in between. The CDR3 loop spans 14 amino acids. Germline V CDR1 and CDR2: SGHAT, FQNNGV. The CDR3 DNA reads TGTGCCAGCAGCTCCCCAAGCAGTGGAGGAGGCTACACCTTC. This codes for CASSSPSSGGGYTF.

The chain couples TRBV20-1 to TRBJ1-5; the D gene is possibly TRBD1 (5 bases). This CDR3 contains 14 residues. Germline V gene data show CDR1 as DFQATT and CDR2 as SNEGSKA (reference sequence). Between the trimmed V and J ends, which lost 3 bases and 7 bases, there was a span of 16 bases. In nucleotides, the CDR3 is TGCAGTGCTAGTCGACGCAGGGTTTGGCAGCCCCAGCATTTT. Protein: CSASRRRVWQPQHF.

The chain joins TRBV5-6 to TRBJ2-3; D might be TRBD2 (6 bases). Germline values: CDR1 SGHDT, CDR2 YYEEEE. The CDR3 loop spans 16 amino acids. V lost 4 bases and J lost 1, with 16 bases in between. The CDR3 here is CASSPFLARGTDTQYF. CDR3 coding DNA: TGTGCCAGCAGCCCCTTTCTAGCGCGGGGCACAGATACGCAGTATTTT.

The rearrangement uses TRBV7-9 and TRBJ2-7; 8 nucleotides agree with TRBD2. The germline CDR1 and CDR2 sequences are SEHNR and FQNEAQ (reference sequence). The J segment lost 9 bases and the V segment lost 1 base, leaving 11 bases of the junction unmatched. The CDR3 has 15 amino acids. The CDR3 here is CASSLVMRGDGRQYF. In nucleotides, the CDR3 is TGTGCCAGCAGCTTAGTTATGCGGGGGGATGGGAGGCAGTACTTC.

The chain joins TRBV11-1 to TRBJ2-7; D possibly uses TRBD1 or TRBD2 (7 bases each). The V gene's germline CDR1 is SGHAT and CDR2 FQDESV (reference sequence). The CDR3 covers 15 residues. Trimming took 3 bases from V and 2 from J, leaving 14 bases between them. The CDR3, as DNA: TGTGCCAGCAGCTTGGGGGGGGACAGAGCCTACGAGCAGTACTTC. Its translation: CASSLGGDRAYEQYF.

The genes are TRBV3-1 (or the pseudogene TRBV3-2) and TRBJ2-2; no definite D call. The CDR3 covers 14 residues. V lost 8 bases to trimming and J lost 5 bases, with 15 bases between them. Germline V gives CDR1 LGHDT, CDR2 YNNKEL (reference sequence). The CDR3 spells CASARGARTGELFF. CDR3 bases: TGTGCCAGCGCCCGCGGCGCCAGAACCGGGGAGCTGTTTTTT.

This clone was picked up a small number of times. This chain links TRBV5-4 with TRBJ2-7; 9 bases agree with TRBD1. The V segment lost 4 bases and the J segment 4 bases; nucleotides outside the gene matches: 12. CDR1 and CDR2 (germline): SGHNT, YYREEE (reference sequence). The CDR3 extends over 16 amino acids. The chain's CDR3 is CASSKDPGQGVYEQYF. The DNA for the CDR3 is TGTGCCAGCAGCAAGGACCCGGGACAGGGAGTATACGAGCAGTACTTC.

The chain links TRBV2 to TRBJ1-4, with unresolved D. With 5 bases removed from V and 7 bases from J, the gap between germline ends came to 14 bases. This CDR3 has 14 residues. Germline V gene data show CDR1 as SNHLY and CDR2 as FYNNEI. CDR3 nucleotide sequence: TGTGCCAGCAGTAAGGAGGGTGTAGTTGAAAAACTGTTTTTT. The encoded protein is CASSKEGVVEKLFF. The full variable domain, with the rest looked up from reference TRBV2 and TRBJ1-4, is EPEVTQTPSHQVTQMGQEVILRCVPISNHLYFYWYRQILGQKVEFLVSFYNNEISEKSEIFDDQFSVERPDGSNFTLKIRSTKLEDSAMYFCASSKEGVVEKLFFGSGTQLSVL.

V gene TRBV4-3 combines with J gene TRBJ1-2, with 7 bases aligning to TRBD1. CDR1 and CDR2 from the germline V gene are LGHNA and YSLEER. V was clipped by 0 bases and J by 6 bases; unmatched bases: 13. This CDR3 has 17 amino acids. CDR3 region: CASSQDPFGQVKDGYTF. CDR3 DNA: TGCGCCAGCAGCCAAGACCCCTTCGGACAGGTTAAGGATGGCTACACCTTC.

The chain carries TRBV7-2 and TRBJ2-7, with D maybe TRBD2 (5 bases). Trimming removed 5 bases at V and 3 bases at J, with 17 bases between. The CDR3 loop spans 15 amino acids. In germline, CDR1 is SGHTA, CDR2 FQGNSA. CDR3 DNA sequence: TGTGCCAGCAGCATCGGGGTAGAGTTGGTCTACGAGCAGTACTTC. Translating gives CASSIGVELVYEQYF.

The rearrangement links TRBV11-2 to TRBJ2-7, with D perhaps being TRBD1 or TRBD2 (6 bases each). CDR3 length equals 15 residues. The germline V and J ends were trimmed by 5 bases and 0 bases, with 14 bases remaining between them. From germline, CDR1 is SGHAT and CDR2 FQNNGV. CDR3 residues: CASSEGGTPSYEQYF. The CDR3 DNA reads TGTGCCAGCAGCGAAGGGGGGACACCCTCCTACGAGCAGTACTTC.

This CDR3 is CASSLYGGYGYTF. In DNA form, the CDR3 reads TGTGCCAGCAGCTTGTACGGGGGCTATGGCTACACCTTC. The V and J genes are TRBV5-8 and TRBJ1-2; TRBD1 is a possible D gene (5 bases). The germline gives CDR1 SGHTS, CDR2 YDEGEE. This CDR3 has 13 residues. The V and J ends lost 1 base and 4 bases respectively, with 8 bases between them.

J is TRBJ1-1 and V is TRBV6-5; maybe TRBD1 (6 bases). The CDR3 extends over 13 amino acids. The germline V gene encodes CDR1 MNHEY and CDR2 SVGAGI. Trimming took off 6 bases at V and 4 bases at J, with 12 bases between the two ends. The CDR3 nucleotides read TGTGCCAGCAGCCCCCCGGGGGCCACTGAAGCTTTCTTT. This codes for CASSPPGATEAFF.

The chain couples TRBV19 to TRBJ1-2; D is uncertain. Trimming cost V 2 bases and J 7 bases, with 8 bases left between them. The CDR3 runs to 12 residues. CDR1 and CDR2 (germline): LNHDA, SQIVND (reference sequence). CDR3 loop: CASSISGVGYTF. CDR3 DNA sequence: TGTGCCAGTAGTATATCCGGAGTTGGCTACACCTTC.

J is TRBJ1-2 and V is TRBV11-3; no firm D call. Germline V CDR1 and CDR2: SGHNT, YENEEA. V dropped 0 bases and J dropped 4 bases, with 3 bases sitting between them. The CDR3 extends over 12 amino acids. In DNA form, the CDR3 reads TGTGCCAGCAGCTTAGATGGCTATGGCTACACCTTC. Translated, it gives CASSLDGYGYTF.

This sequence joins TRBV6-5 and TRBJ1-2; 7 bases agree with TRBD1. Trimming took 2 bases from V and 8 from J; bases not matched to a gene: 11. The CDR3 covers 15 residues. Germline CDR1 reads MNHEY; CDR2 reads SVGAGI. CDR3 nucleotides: TGTGCCAGCAGTTACGACCGGACAGGAGTGAGGGGCTACACCTTC. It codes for CASSYDRTGVRGYTF.

The CDR3 bases are TGTGCCAGCAAGGAGACAGGCAAAAACATTCAGTACTTC. Its translation is CASKETGKNIQYF. This rearrangement joins TRBV3-1 (or the pseudogene TRBV3-2) to TRBJ2-4, with D perhaps TRBD1 (6 bases). CDR1 and CDR2 (germline): LGHDT, YNNKEL (reference sequence). Trimming stripped 7 bases from V and 3 bases from J, with 10 bases between. This CDR3 is built from 13 residues.

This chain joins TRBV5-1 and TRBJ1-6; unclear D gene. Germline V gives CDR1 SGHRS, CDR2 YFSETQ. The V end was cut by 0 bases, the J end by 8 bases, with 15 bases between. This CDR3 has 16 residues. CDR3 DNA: TGCGCCAGCAGCTTGGTGGACTCACAGATGGATTCACCCCTCCACTTT. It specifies CASSLVDSQMDSPLHF.

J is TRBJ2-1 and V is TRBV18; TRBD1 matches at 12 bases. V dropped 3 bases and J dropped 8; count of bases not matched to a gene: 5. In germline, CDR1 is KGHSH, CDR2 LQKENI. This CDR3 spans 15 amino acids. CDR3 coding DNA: TGTGCCAGCTCACCTCCGGGACAGGGGGCCTATGAGCAGTTCTTC. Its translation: CASSPPGQGAYEQFF.

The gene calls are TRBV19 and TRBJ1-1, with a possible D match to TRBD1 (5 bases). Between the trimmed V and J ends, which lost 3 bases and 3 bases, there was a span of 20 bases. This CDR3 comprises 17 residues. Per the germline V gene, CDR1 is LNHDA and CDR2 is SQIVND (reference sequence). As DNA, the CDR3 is TGTGCCAGTAGTATTACGGCAGGGTCCCGGGGCTACACTGAAGCTTTCTTT. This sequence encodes CASSITAGSRGYTEAFF.

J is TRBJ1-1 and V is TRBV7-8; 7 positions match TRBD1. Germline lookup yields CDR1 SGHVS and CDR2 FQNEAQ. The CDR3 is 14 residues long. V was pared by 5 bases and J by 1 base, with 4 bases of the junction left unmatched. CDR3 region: CASSRGQTNTEAFF. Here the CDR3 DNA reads TGTGCCAGCAGCCGGGGACAGACGAACACTGAAGCTTTCTTT.

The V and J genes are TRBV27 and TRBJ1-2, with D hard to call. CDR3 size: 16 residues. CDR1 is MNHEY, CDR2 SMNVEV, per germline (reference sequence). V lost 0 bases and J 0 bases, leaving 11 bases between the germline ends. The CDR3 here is CASSLSFAATNYGYTF. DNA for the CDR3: TGTGCCAGCAGTTTATCGTTTGCGGCTACTAACTATGGCTACACCTTC.

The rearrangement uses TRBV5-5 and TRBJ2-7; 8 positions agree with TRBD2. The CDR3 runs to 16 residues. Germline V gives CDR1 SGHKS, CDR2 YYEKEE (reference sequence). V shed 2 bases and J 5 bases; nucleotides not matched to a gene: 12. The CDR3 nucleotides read TGTGCCAGCAGCTTCTCCGGGGGGGCATCGAGGAACGAGCAGTACTTC. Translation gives CASSFSGGASRNEQYF.

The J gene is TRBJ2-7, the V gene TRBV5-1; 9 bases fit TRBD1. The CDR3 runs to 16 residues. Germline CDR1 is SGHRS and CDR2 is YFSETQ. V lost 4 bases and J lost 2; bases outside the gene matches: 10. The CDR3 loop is CASSPRGGQGAYEQYF. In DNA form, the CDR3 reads TGCGCCAGCAGCCCCCGAGGGGGACAGGGCGCCTACGAGCAGTACTTC.

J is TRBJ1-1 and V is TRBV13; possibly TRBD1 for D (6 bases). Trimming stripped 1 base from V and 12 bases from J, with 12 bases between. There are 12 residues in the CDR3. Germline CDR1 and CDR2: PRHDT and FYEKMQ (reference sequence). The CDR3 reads CASSLVWDKSFF. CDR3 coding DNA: TGTGCCAGCAGCTTAGTGTGGGACAAGTCTTTCTTT.

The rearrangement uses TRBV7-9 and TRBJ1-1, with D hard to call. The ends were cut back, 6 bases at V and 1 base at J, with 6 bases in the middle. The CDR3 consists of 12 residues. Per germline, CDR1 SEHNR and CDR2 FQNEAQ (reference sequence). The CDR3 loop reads CASRAGNTEAFF. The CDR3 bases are TGTGCCAGCAGGGCAGGGAACACTGAAGCTTTCTTT.

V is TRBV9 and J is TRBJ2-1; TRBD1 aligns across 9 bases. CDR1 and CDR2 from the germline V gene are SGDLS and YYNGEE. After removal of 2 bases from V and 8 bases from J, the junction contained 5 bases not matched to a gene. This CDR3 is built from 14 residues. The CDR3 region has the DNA TGTGCCAGCAGCGTCGGGACAGGGAATCATGAGCAGTTCTTC. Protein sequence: CASSVGTGNHEQFF.

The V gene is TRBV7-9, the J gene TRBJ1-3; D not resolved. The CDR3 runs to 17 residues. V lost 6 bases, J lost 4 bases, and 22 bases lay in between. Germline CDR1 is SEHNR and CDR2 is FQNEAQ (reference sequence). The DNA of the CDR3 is TGTGCCAGCAGTATTACTTACGGGCAATCGATGGGAAACACCATATATTTT. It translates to CASSITYGQSMGNTIYF.

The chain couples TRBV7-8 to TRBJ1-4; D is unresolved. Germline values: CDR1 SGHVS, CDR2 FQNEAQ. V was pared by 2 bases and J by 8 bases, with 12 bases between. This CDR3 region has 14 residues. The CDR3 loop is CASSLRAAGEKLFF. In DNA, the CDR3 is TGTGCCAGCAGCTTAAGAGCCGCGGGGGAAAAACTGTTTTTT.